What follows describes a single T cell receptor (beta chain). Its specificity is unknown. These data originate in a study of T cell responses to AZD1222 COVID-19 vaccine. Study-level findings and limits: Receipt of two AZD1222 doses was followed by a rise in Spike-specific TCR breadth and depth.

CDR1 is LNHDA and CDR2 is SQIVND in the germline V gene (reference sequence). The junction had 13 bases not matched to a gene; V was cut back by 6 bases and J by 9 bases. The CDR3 contains 16 residues. Here immunoSEQ multiplex PCR was the method, and the copy in TCRdb shows in-frame clones only, minus some. The table includes roughly 120,000 clones, about 88% detected once. Sequenced material: peripheral blood, taken 28 days after the second AZD1222 dose. This TCR was recovered from an adult who received the AZD1222 COVID-19 vaccine. The V gene is TRBV19, the J gene TRBJ2-1; 11 bases are a match to TRBD2. CDR3: CASRSNLAGGRPEQFF. The DNA of the CDR3 is TGTGCCAGTAGATCCAATCTAGCGGGGGGCCGCCCTGAGCAGTTCTTC.